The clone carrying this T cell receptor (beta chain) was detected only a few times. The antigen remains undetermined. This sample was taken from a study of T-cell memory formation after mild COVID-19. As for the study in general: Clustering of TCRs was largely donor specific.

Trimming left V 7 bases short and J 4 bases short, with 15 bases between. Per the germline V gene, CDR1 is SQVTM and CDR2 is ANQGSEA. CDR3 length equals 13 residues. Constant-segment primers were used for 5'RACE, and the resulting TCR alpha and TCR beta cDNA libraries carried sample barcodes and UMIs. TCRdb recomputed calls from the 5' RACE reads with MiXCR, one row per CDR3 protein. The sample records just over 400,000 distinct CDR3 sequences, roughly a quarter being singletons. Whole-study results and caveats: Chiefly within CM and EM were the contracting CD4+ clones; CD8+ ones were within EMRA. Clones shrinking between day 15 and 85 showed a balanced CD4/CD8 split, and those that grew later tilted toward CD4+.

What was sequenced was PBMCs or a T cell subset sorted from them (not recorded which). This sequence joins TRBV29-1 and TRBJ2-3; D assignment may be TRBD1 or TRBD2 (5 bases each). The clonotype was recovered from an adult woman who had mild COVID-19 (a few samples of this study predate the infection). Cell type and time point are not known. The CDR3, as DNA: TGCAGCGCCGAGGGGCGGGTTTCAGATACGCAGTATTTT. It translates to CSAEGRVSDTQYF.